This T cell receptor beta chain was identified during a study of T cell clonality in common variable immunodeficiency. Study-wide findings and caveats: Compared with healthy controls, CVID subjects showed increased TCRbeta clonality, mostly in about a third. CVID patient heterogeneity limited repertoire-clinical complication correlations.

Control and CVID samples contributed equal amounts of genomic DNA. Here immunoSEQ multiplex PCR was the method, and the copy in TCRdb shows in-frame clones only, minus some. There are tens of thousands of clones in the sample, none observed a single time. Germline assignment: CDR1 SNHLY and CDR2 FYNNEI. The CDR3 runs 13 residues. This clone has a count of ten or more. The antigen is undetermined. The CDR3 extends 3 residues past the end of the read, so its final part is completed from the germline J gene. Both groups were predominantly of Caucasian heritage. The clonotype was recovered from a person aged 18-70 years in good health. The chain is built from TRBV2 and TRBJ2-4; 9 nucleotides agree with TRBD2. The material sequenced was peripheral blood mononuclear cells. CDR3 bases read: TGTGCCAGCAGTGATATGACTAGCGGAATT. It specifies CASSDMTSGI. The whole CDR3 is CASSDMTSGIQYF.